This T cell receptor beta chain derives from a study of blood T cell repertoires in COVID-19. Trimming left V 2 bases short and J 8 bases short, with 19 bases between. Germline-derived CDR1 and CDR2 are SGHRS and YFSETQ. The CDR3 contains 16 residues. Assay: immunoSEQ multiplex PCR; the TCRdb copy retains only in-frame clones and omits some. This sample has about 270,000 clones, with about nine tenths found just once. The sequenced sample was PBMCs or T cells enriched from blood (not recorded which). The source of this sequence is a woman aged 50 to 60 who had recovered from COVID-19. V usage is TRBV5-1 and J usage is TRBJ2-2; perhaps TRBD1 as D (7 bases). CDR3 nucleotide sequence: TGCGCCAGCAGCTTAGTCGGAGGGGGCGGTCGAGGGGAGCTGTTTTTT. Encoded protein: CASSLVGGGGRGELFF.